These 10 T cell receptor beta chains were all obtained from the same sample, sequenced in a study of blood T cells in healthy people across ages. For the second PCR, which ran for roughly 7 to 11 cycles, a sample-barcoded 5' primer and a J-beta primer mix were used. TCRdb re-called the 5' RACE reads with MiXCR, one entry per CDR3 protein. Among approximately 350,000 distinct CDR3 sequences, about 49% were seen once, and the ten largest hold 50% to 65%. The sample consisted of blood. Receptor source: a man aged 55 to 70 in good health.

The chain employs TRBV28 and TRBJ2-7; the D call may be TRBD1 or TRBD2 (5 bases each). CDR3 length: 15 residues. V dropped 5 bases and J dropped 3 bases, with 17 bases sitting between them. CDR1 is MDHEN and CDR2 is SYDVKM in the germline V gene. DNA for the CDR3: TGTGCCAGCAGTCCCGCCGGGGACGGGTACTACGAGCAGTACTTC. Translated: CASSPAGDGYYEQYF.

The CDR3 loop reads CASSGTYPVRRTEAFF. DNA for the CDR3: TGTGCCAGCAGCGGTACCTACCCTGTACGTAGAACTGAAGCTTTCTTT. The chain combines TRBV27 with TRBJ1-1; D call uncertain. V dropped 6 bases and J dropped 5 bases, with 22 bases sitting between them. Per germline, CDR1 MNHEY and CDR2 SMNVEV (reference sequence). The CDR3 runs to 16 residues.

This clonotype was counted once. This rearrangement joins TRBV7-2 to TRBJ1-1; TRBD1 aligns across 8 bases. Germline V CDR1 and CDR2: SGHTA, FQGNSA. Unmatched junction bases numbered 12, after V lost 5 bases and J lost 4 bases. The CDR3 totals 16 residues. The CDR3 loop reads CASSPQGAWGGTEAFF. The CDR3 DNA reads as TGTGCCAGCAGCCCCCAGGGGGCCTGGGGTGGCACTGAAGCTTTCTTT.

This clonotype was recorded a few times. The chain links TRBV7-9 to TRBJ2-1; 11 bases are shared with TRBD2. Germline values: CDR1 SEHNR, CDR2 FQNEAQ (reference sequence). The CDR3 runs 18 residues. The ends lost 2 bases at V and 4 bases at J; junction bases unmatched: 10. The CDR3 sequence is CASSLPPRLAGIYNEQFF. As DNA, the CDR3 is TGTGCCAGCAGCTTACCCCCGAGACTAGCGGGAATATACAATGAGCAGTTCTTC.

This chain uses TRBV7-2 with TRBJ1-2; D remains ambiguous. The CDR3 length is 16 residues. V lost 0 bases, J lost 7 bases, and 18 bases lay in between. Germline CDR1 reads SGHTA; CDR2 reads FQGNSA. The CDR3 DNA is TGTGCCAGCAGCTTAGCAAACGCCGGGGTTCGGGGTGGCTACACCTTC. It yields the protein CASSLANAGVRGGYTF.

The V gene is TRBV12-3 or TRBV12-4, the J gene TRBJ2-1; 9 bases align to TRBD2. The CDR3 has 16 amino acids. Trimming took 5 bases from V and 4 from J; bases not matched to a gene: 9. The CDR3 loop reads CASSGGGTSLYNEQFF. Here the CDR3 DNA reads TGTGCCAGCAGTGGAGGCGGGACTAGCCTTTACAATGAGCAGTTCTTC.

The V and J genes are TRBV29-1 and TRBJ1-2; a possible D gene is TRBD1 (5 bases). The CDR3 runs 12 residues. Per germline, CDR1 SQVTM and CDR2 ANQGSEA. Trimming cost V 3 bases and J 8 bases, with 13 bases left between them. In DNA form, the CDR3 reads TGCAGCGTTGAGTATGGAAGGGGCGGCTACACCTTC. It translates to CSVEYGRGGYTF.

This clonotype was detected ten times or more. The chain carries TRBV7-3 and TRBJ2-7, with 8 positions matching TRBD1. The germline V gene encodes CDR1 SGHTA and CDR2 FQGTGA. J lost 3 bases, V lost 4 bases, and 2 bases had no gene match. The CDR3 contains 13 residues. CDR3 protein: CASSSDRGYEQYF. The CDR3 bases are TGTGCCAGCAGCTCCGACAGGGGCTACGAGCAGTACTTC. The whole variable domain, remainder taken from reference TRBV7-3 and TRBJ2-7, is GAGVSQTPSNKVTEKGKYVELRCDPISGHTALYWYRQSLGQGPEFLIYFQGTGAADDSGLPNDRFFAVRPEGSVSTLKIQRTERGDSAVYLCASSSDRGYEQYFGPGTRLTVT.

Notes on this clonotype: A junction boundary mismatches the germline segment, possibly from a read error. The chain recombines TRBV27 with TRBJ2-6, with D perhaps TRBD1 (6 bases). The CDR3 sequence is 15 residues long. Germline CDR1 MNHEY, CDR2 SMNVEV (reference sequence). CDR3 residues: CASRSQGSGANFLTF. The CDR3 DNA reads as TGTGCCAGCAGATCACAGGGTTCTGGGGCCAACTTCCTGACTTTC.

This clonotype came up many times. CDR3 sequence reads: CSARGRYGRAYEQYF. The CDR3 DNA follows: TGCAGTGCTAGAGGGCGTTACGGGAGGGCCTACGAGCAGTACTTC. This chain connects TRBV20-1 to TRBJ2-7, with TRBD2 identical over 8 bases. After removal of 1 base from V and 2 bases from J, the junction contained 7 bases not matched to a gene. Germline V gene lookup returns CDR1 DFQATT and CDR2 SNEGSKA (reference sequence). The CDR3 is made up of 15 amino acids.